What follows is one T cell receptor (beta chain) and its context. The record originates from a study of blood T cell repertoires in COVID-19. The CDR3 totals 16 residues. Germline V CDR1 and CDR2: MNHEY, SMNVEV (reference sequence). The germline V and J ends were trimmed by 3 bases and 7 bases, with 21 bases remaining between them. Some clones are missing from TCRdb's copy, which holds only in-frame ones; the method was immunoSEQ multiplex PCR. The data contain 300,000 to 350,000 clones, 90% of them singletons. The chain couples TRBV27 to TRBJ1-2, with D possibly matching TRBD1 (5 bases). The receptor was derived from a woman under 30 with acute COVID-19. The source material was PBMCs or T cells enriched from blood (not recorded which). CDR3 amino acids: CASSFVSPKGSVGYTF. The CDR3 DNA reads TGTGCCAGCAGTTTTGTATCCCCAAAGGGGTCGGTTGGCTACACCTTC.